The rows below give T cell receptor beta chains drawn from one sample of a study of shared clonotypes between healthy human individuals. Profiling relied on immunoSEQ multiplex PCR, and the TCRdb table lists in-frame clones only, not all of them. The sample yields under 2,000,000 clones, roughly 95% seen once. Sequencing used naive CD8+ T cells sorted from blood. These receptors originate from a young man in good health. Both conserved end residues are part of each CDR3. The order of the fields is D gene, V gene, J gene, CDR3 DNA, CDR3 protein. A D gene is named only where the DNA matches it firmly.

d_gene: TRBD1
v_gene: TRBV6-5
j_gene: TRBJ2-7
CDR3nt: TGTGCCAGCAGTTACTCTAGCACAGGGGACGAGCAGTACTTC
CDR3aa: CASSYSSTGDEQYF

d_gene: -
v_gene: TRBV7-6
j_gene: TRBJ2-7
CDR3nt: TGTGCCAGCAGGACGTTGCAGGGCAACGAGCAGTACTTC
CDR3aa: CASRTLQGNEQYF

d_gene: -
v_gene: TRBV4-1
j_gene: TRBJ1-5
CDR3nt: TGCGCCAGCAGCCAAGGCCAGGGGCATCCATATCAGCCCCAGCATTTT
CDR3aa: CASSQGQGHPYQPQHF

d_gene: TRBD1
v_gene: TRBV27
j_gene: TRBJ2-3
CDR3nt: TGTGCCACCACCTCGCTGACAGGGCCTAGCACAGATACGCAGTATTTT
CDR3aa: CATTSLTGPSTDTQYF

d_gene: -
v_gene: TRBV5-4
j_gene: TRBJ2-3
CDR3nt: TGTGCCAGCAGCTTGGCCAGGGCCACAGATACGCAGTATTTT
CDR3aa: CASSLARATDTQYF

d_gene: -
v_gene: TRBV19
j_gene: TRBJ1-5
CDR3nt: TGTGCCAGTAGTCCCCTGGGGGGAGGGAGGCCCAATCAGCCCCAGCATTTT
CDR3aa: CASSPLGGGRPNQPQHF

d_gene: -
v_gene: TRBV6-5
j_gene: TRBJ2-7
CDR3nt: TGTGCCAGCAGTTACCGGGCAGATTCCTACGAGCAGTACTTC
CDR3aa: CASSYRADSYEQYF

d_gene: TRBD2
v_gene: TRBV28
j_gene: TRBJ2-3
CDR3nt: TGTGCCAGCAGTTTGAGGCTAGCGGGGGGCCCGGGGTATTTT
CDR3aa: CASSLRLAGGPGYF

d_gene: -
v_gene: TRBV4-1
j_gene: TRBJ2-1
CDR3nt: TGCGCCAGCAGAAGCCGCAATGAGCAGTTCTTC
CDR3aa: CASRSRNEQFF

d_gene: -
v_gene: TRBV6-4
j_gene: TRBJ2-3
CDR3nt: TGTGCCAGCAGTGAAGAGAACCCGACAGATACGCAGTATTTT
CDR3aa: CASSEENPTDTQYF

d_gene: -
v_gene: TRBV6-5
j_gene: TRBJ1-4
CDR3nt: TGTGCCAGCAGACTGAGCTTAGGGGATGAAAAACTGTTTTTT
CDR3aa: CASRLSLGDEKLFF

d_gene: TRBD1
v_gene: TRBV28
j_gene: TRBJ2-5
CDR3nt: TGTGCCACCCACACCCCGGGGACAGGGCGGCAAGAGACCCAGTACTTC
CDR3aa: CATHTPGTGRQETQYF

d_gene: -
v_gene: TRBV5-5
j_gene: TRBJ1-1
CDR3nt: TGTGCCAGCAGCTTGGCCATAGTAGGGGGTACTGAAGCTTTCTTT
CDR3aa: CASSLAIVGGTEAFF

d_gene: TRBD2
v_gene: TRBV4-1
j_gene: TRBJ2-1
CDR3nt: TGCGCCAGCAGCCTTCGGGAGGGCCCCGGCAATGAGCAGTTCTTC
CDR3aa: CASSLREGPGNEQFF

d_gene: TRBD2
v_gene: TRBV5-6
j_gene: TRBJ2-1
CDR3nt: TGTGCCAGCAGCTGGACTAGCGGGGGCCATTACAATGAGCAGTTCTTC
CDR3aa: CASSWTSGGHYNEQFF

d_gene: TRBD1
v_gene: TRBV4-1
j_gene: TRBJ1-2
CDR3nt: TGCGCCAGCAGGGACAGGGCTGGCTATGGCTACACCTTC
CDR3aa: CASRDRAGYGYTF

d_gene: TRBD2
v_gene: TRBV27
j_gene: TRBJ2-7
CDR3nt: TGTGCCAGCAGTTTATCGGGGACTAGCGGGCTGTACTTC
CDR3aa: CASSLSGTSGLYF

d_gene: -
v_gene: TRBV4-2
j_gene: TRBJ2-7
CDR3nt: TGTGCCAGCAGCCAAGATTCGGGGAAGTCCTACGAGCAGTACTTC
CDR3aa: CASSQDSGKSYEQYF

d_gene: TRBD1
v_gene: TRBV14
j_gene: TRBJ1-6
CDR3nt: TGTGCCAGCAGCCAAGAAACAGGGGCCTATAATTCACCCCTCCACTTT
CDR3aa: CASSQETGAYNSPLHF

d_gene: -
v_gene: TRBV5-1
j_gene: TRBJ2-3
CDR3nt: TGCGCCAGCAGCTTGGAGGGGTTCTACACAGATACGCAGTATTTT
CDR3aa: CASSLEGFYTDTQYF

d_gene: -
v_gene: TRBV7-9
j_gene: TRBJ1-4
CDR3nt: TGTGCCAGCAGTTCGAGCGGGAGGGTGGACGAAAAACTGTTTTTT
CDR3aa: CASSSSGRVDEKLFF

d_gene: -
v_gene: TRBV4-1
j_gene: TRBJ1-4
CDR3nt: TGCGCCAGCAGCCCCGGGGGATGGGACATTAATGAAAAACTGTTTTTT
CDR3aa: CASSPGGWDINEKLFF

d_gene: TRBD2
v_gene: TRBV27
j_gene: TRBJ2-3
CDR3nt: TGTGCCAGCAGTTTAACTCCCGCGGGAGGTACAGATACGCAGTATTTT
CDR3aa: CASSLTPAGGTDTQYF

d_gene: -
v_gene: TRBV4-3
j_gene: TRBJ2-5
CDR3nt: TGCGCCAGCAGCCAATCGTTAGCCCAAGAGACCCAGTACTTC
CDR3aa: CASSQSLAQETQYF

d_gene: -
v_gene: TRBV7-6
j_gene: TRBJ1-1
CDR3nt: TGTGCCAGCACCCTGGGGGGGTTGAACACTGAAGCTTTCTTT
CDR3aa: CASTLGGLNTEAFF

d_gene: -
v_gene: TRBV19
j_gene: TRBJ2-3
CDR3nt: TGTGCCAGTAGTATAGATATGGGGGAGGCCTACACAGATACGCAGTATTTT
CDR3aa: CASSIDMGEAYTDTQYF

d_gene: -
v_gene: TRBV6-1
j_gene: TRBJ2-7
CDR3nt: TGTGCCAGCAGTGGAGGAGGGGCCGACTACGAGCAGTACTTC
CDR3aa: CASSGGGADYEQYF

d_gene: -
v_gene: TRBV6-1
j_gene: TRBJ2-7
CDR3nt: TGTGCCAGCAGCGAACACCTCGGACAGAACTACGAGCAGTACTTC
CDR3aa: CASSEHLGQNYEQYF